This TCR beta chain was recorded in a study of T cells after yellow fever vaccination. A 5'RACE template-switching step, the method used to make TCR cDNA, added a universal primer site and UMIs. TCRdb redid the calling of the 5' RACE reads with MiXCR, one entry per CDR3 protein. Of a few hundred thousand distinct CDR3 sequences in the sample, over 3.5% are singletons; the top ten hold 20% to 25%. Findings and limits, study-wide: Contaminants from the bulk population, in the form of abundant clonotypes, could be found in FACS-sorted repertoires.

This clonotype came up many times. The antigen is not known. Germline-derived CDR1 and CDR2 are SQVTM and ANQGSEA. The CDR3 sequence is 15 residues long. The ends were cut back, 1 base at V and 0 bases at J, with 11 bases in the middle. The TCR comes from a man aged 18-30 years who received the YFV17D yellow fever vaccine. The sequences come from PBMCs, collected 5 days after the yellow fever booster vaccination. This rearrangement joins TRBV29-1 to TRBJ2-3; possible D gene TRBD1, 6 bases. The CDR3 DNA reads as TGCAGCGTTGAAGGCAGGGGCTTCAGCACAGATACGCAGTATTTT. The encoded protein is CSVEGRGFSTDTQYF.